This entry lists 16 T cell receptor beta chains sequenced from one sample in a study of shared clonotypes between healthy human individuals. Some clones are missing from TCRdb's copy, which holds only in-frame ones; the method was immunoSEQ multiplex PCR. Of over a million clones in the sample, around 95% were seen once. The specimen sequenced was naive CD4+ T cells sorted from blood. Documented subset: CD45RA+ positively selected. These receptor sequences come from a man under 40 in good health.

This chain uses TRBV11-2 with TRBJ2-1; D unclear. The CDR3 sequence is 18 residues long. The V end lost 3 bases, the J end lost 0 bases, and 18 bases lay between the germline ends. Germline V CDR1 and CDR2: SGHAT, FQNNGV. CDR3 bases: TGTGCCAGCAGCTTTTATCCTTACACAAAGAGCTCCTACAATGAGCAGTTCTTC. Protein: CASSFYPYTKSSYNEQFF.

Concerning this clone itself: Other nucleotide sequences in the sample specify the same CDR3. This chain uses TRBV19 with TRBJ2-1; the match to TRBD2 covers 14 bases. The CDR3 runs 15 residues. CDR1 and CDR2 (germline): LNHDA, SQIVND (reference sequence). V was clipped by 1 base and J by 9 bases; unmatched bases: 2. The CDR3 region has the DNA TGTGCCAGTAGTATAGGACTAGCGGGAGGGTCTGAGCAGTTCTTC. Translated: CASSIGLAGGSEQFF.

The V and J genes are TRBV7-2 and TRBJ1-2, with D possibly being TRBD1 (6 bases). V was shortened by 5 bases and J by 0 bases, with 10 bases between the two germline ends. Germline CDR1 and CDR2: SGHTA and FQGNSA. The length of the CDR3 is 14 residues. The CDR3 DNA follows: TGTGCCAGCAGCCCAGGGACAACTAACTATGGCTACACCTTC. Protein sequence: CASSPGTTNYGYTF.

This chain uses TRBV2 with TRBJ2-5, with a possible D match to TRBD1 (6 bases). Germline V gives CDR1 SNHLY, CDR2 FYNNEI. This CDR3 spans 14 amino acids. V lost 6 bases to trimming and J lost 5 bases, with 16 bases between them. In DNA, the CDR3 is TGTGCCAGCAGGATCACAGGGACGGGGGAGACCCAGTACTTC. Amino acid sequence: CASRITGTGETQYF.

The gene calls are TRBV5-4 and TRBJ2-5; 14 bases line up with TRBD2. After removal of 4 bases from V and 4 bases from J, the junction contained 6 bases not matched to a gene. Per germline, CDR1 SGHNT and CDR2 YYREEE (reference sequence). The CDR3 loop spans 16 amino acids. CDR3 sequence: CASSPPGTSGRETQYF. The CDR3 nucleotides are TGTGCCAGCAGCCCACCCGGGACTAGCGGGAGAGAGACCCAGTACTTC. The whole variable domain, filled in from reference TRBV5-4 and TRBJ2-5, reads ETGVTQSPTHLIKTRGQQVTLRCSSQSGHNTVSWYQQALGQGPQFIFQYYREEENGRGNFPPRFSGLQFPNYSSELNVNALELDDSALYLCASSPPGTSGRETQYFGPGTRLLVL.

The chain carries TRBV5-1 and TRBJ2-2, with TRBD2 matching over 8 bases. The CDR3 runs to 14 residues. V trimming: 4 bases; J trimming: 8 bases; junction bases outside the gene matches: 7. Per germline, CDR1 SGHRS and CDR2 YFSETQ. Here the CDR3 reads CASSAGLGAGELFF. In DNA, the CDR3 is TGCGCCAGCAGCGCGGGACTAGGAGCAGGGGAGCTGTTTTTT.

The gene calls are TRBV7-3 and TRBJ2-1; no definite D call. In germline, CDR1 is SGHTA, CDR2 FQGTGA. This CDR3 is built from 13 residues. V shed 4 bases and J shed 4 bases, with 8 bases lying between them. The CDR3: CASSSRLYNEQFF. As DNA, the CDR3 is TGTGCCAGCAGCTCGCGCCTGTACAATGAGCAGTTCTTC.

The chain uses TRBV21-1 and TRBJ1-1. TRBV21-1 is tagged as a pseudogene. The CDR3 contains 14 residues. The CDR3 loop is CASSKEGKNTEAFF. CDR3 DNA: TGTGCCAGCAGCAAAGAGGGTAAGAACACTGAAGCTTTCTTT.

This chain joins TRBV6-1 and TRBJ1-1; D possibly corresponds to TRBD1 (5 bases). From germline, CDR1 is MNHNS and CDR2 SASEGT. The CDR3 has 17 residues. Trimming stripped 1 base from V and 1 base from J, with 16 bases between. CDR3 coding DNA: TGTGCCAGCAGTGAAGATGTCAGGGAGAGGGGGAACACTGAAGCTTTCTTT. Encoded protein: CASSEDVRERGNTEAFF.

Note on this clone: Sequence at one end of the junction differs from germline and may be a read error. The CDR3 loop is CASSLAQVSPWIF. The CDR3, as DNA: TGTGCCAGCAGCCTAGCACAGGTTTCTCCCTGGATTTTT. The J gene is TRBJ1-4, the V gene TRBV5-8, with D tentatively TRBD1 (5 bases). CDR3 length: 13 residues. Per the germline V gene, CDR1 is SGHTS and CDR2 is YDEGEE.

V gene TRBV19 combines with J gene TRBJ2-2; D gene unclear. This CDR3 is 16 amino acids long. Germline CDR1 is LNHDA and CDR2 is SQIVND (reference sequence). The V and J ends lost 7 bases and 3 bases respectively, with 18 bases between them. Here the CDR3 DNA reads TGTGCCAGTACCCCCTCGGGTCGGATCCACACCGGGGAGCTGTTTTTT. Protein sequence: CASTPSGRIHTGELFF.

The rearrangement joins TRBV19 to TRBJ2-2, with D unclear. The CDR3 consists of 14 residues. Germline CDR1 and CDR2: LNHDA and SQIVND (reference sequence). V was cut by 0 bases and J by 3 bases, with 5 bases left in between. CDR3 amino acids: CASSIDTDTGELFF. In DNA form, the CDR3 reads TGTGCCAGTAGTATAGACACCGACACCGGGGAGCTGTTTTTT.

The rearrangement joins TRBV7-9 to TRBJ2-1, with D unclear. Germline V gives CDR1 SEHNR, CDR2 FQNEAQ (reference sequence). The CDR3 has 14 residues. V dropped 10 bases and J dropped 0 bases, with 13 bases sitting between them. The CDR3 DNA follows: TGTGCCACCCTCATGGTTAGCTCCTACAATGAGCAGTTCTTC. It translates to CATLMVSSYNEQFF.

The chain joins TRBV19 to TRBJ2-2; tentatively, D is TRBD1 (5 bases). Germline V lookup: CDR1 LNHDA, CDR2 SQIVND (reference sequence). CDR3 length equals 15 residues. The ends were cut back, 10 bases at V and 0 bases at J, with 15 bases in the middle. The CDR3: CAIRKGAANTGELFF. The CDR3 bases are TGTGCCATACGTAAAGGGGCCGCGAACACCGGGGAGCTGTTTTTT.

The chain combines TRBV19 with TRBJ1-4, with D maybe TRBD1 (5 bases). The CDR3 is 15 residues long. The ends were cut back, 4 bases at V and 6 bases at J, with 15 bases in the middle. In germline, CDR1 is LNHDA, CDR2 SQIVND (reference sequence). CDR3 bases: TGTGCCAGTAGTACGCAGGGTTTGAATCATGAAAAACTGTTTTTT. Translated: CASSTQGLNHEKLFF. Drawing the rest from reference TRBV19 and TRBJ1-4, the complete variable domain is DGGITQSPKYLFRKEGQNVTLSCEQNLNHDAMYWYRQDPGQGLRLIYYSQIVNDFQKGDIAEGYSVSREKKESFPLTVTSAQKNPTAFYLCASSTQGLNHEKLFFGSGTQLSVL.

The V and J genes are TRBV7-9 and TRBJ1-2; 10 positions agree with TRBD1. The germline gives CDR1 SEHNR, CDR2 FQNEAQ (reference sequence). The CDR3 is made up of 13 amino acids. Losses at the gene ends were 5 bases for V and 6 bases for J; bases not matched to a gene: 3. CDR3: CASSLGQGNGYTF. CDR3 nucleotides: TGTGCCAGCAGCCTGGGACAGGGGAATGGCTACACCTTC.